This T cell receptor beta chain was identified in a study of cytomegalovirus exposure and HLA in healthy donors. Study-level points and caveats: Specificity for CMV antigens was confirmed in vitro for three of the CMV-associated chains. Subsequent analysis found a tendency for first-cohort TCR clusters to co-occur within the 100 to 150 validation repertoires. High specificity and sensitivity for cytomegalovirus status were reported for the classifier.

V was clipped by 4 bases and J by 5 bases; unmatched bases: 11. The CDR3 sequence is 16 residues long. Germline V CDR1 and CDR2: SGHVS, FQNEAQ. Turning to this clone: Antigen specificity is unknown.

TCRdb's copy holds only in-frame clones and misses some; the assay was immunoSEQ multiplex PCR. The top ten clones hold less than 3.5% of a sample with about 73,000 clones, 85% to 95% of them seen once. Specimen: PBMCs. V usage is TRBV7-8 and J usage is TRBJ2-5; 9 bases agree with TRBD2. The TCR sequence derives from a man aged 18 to 30 in good health and CMV-seronegative. The CDR3 reads CASSSTARGGWETQYF. The DNA of the CDR3 is TGTGCCAGCAGCTCCACGGCGCGGGGGGGATGGGAGACCCAGTACTTC.